The following is a T cell receptor (beta chain) sequence with its context. Antigen specificity is unknown. Under the authors' procedure: Junction-only sequences produced by ImmunoSEQ had no quality scores, so filtering differed. The table came from immunoSEQ multiplex PCR; TCRdb's copy has only in-frame clones and leaves some out. V, J and clone size reflect that table, while D and trimming were determined from the DNA. The top ten clones hold 0.6% to 0.7% of a sample with over a million clones, 70% to 80% of them seen once. These data belong to a study of shared clonotypes between healthy human individuals. The study's findings and limits: The diversity represented, both genetic and in exposure history, was limited by few donors.

Germline CDR1 reads SGHAT; CDR2 reads FQNNGV. This CDR3 is 12 amino acids long. V was trimmed by 0 bases and J by 11 bases, leaving 10 bases between them. Sequencing was done on a sample of memory CD4+ T cells from PBMCs. As to subset: CD45RA-negative fraction. The rearrangement joins TRBV11-2 to TRBJ1-1; a possible D gene is TRBD1 (5 bases). This TCR was recovered from a man aged 18 to 30 in good health. Some clones in this sample may be carry-over from other donors' samples. CDR3 loop: CASSLESREAFF. The DNA of the CDR3 is TGTGCCAGCAGCTTAGAGTCCAGGGAGGCTTTCTTT.